This T cell receptor (beta chain) was documented in a study of PD-1 blockade in classical Hodgkin lymphoma. Sequencing used immunoSEQ multiplex PCR; TCRdb keeps in-frame clones, though not all of them. The sample records about 97,000 clones, over 80% being singletons. Each patient relapsed following autologous stem cell transplantation, and prior brentuximab vedotin exposure differed. V was pared by 5 bases and J by 1 base, with 9 bases of the junction left unmatched. CDR3 size: 16 residues. Germline V gene lookup returns CDR1 SEHNR and CDR2 FQNEAQ (reference sequence). This clonotype originated in a human donor with classical Hodgkin lymphoma. This chain links TRBV7-9 with TRBJ2-5; 8 bases are shared with TRBD2. Sequencing was performed on peripheral blood mononuclear cells (PBMCs), taken at baseline. CDR3 DNA sequence: TGTGCCAGCAGCCCGGGGGGGGCCGGCGCCCAAGAGACCCAGTACTTC. Its protein product is CASSPGGAGAQETQYF. Supplemented by reference TRBV7-9 and TRBJ2-5, the full variable domain reads DTGVSQNPRHKITKRGQNVTFRCDPISEHNRLYWYRQTLGQGPEFLTYFQNEAQLEKSRLLSDRFSAERPKGSFSTLEIQRTEQGDSAMYLCASSPGGAGAQETQYFGPGTRLLVL.